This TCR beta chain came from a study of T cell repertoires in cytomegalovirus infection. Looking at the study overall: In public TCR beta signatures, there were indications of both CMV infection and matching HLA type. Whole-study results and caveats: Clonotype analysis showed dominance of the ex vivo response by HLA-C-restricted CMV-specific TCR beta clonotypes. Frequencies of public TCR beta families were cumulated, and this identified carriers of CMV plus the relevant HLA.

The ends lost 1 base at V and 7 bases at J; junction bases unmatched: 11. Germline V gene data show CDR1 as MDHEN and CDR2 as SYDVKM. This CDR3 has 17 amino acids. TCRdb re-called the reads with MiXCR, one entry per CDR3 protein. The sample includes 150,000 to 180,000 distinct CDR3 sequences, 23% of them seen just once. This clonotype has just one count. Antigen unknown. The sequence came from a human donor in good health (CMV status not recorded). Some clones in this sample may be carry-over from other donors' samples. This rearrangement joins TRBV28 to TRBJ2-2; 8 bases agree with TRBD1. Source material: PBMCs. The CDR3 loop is CASSLLVRTGIGGELFF. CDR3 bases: TGTGCCAGCAGTTTATTAGTCCGGACAGGGATTGGCGGGGAGCTGTTTTTT. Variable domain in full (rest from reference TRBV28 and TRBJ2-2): DVKVTQSSRYLVKRTGEKVFLECVQDMDHENMFWYRQDPGLGLRLIYFSYDVKMKEKGDIPEGYSVSREKKERFSLILESASTNQTSMYLCASSLLVRTGIGGELFFGEGSRLTVL.